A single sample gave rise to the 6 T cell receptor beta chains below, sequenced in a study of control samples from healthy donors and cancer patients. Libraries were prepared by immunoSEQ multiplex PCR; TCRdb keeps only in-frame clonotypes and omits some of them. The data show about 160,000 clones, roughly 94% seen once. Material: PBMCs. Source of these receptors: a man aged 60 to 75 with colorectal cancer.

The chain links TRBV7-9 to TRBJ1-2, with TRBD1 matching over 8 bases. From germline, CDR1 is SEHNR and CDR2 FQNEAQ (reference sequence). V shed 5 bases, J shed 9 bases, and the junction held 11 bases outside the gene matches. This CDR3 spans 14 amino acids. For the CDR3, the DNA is TGTGCCAGCAGCGATACAGGGGGATCTAGAAGCTACACCTTC. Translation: CASSDTGGSRSYTF.

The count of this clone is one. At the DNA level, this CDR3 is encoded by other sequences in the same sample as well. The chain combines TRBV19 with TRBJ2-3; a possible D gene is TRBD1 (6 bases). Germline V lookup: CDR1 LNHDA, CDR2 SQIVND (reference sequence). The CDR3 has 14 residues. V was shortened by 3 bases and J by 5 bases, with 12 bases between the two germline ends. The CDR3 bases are TGTGCCAGTAGTATCTTTCAGGGGCTAGATACGCAGTATTTT. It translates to CASSIFQGLDTQYF.

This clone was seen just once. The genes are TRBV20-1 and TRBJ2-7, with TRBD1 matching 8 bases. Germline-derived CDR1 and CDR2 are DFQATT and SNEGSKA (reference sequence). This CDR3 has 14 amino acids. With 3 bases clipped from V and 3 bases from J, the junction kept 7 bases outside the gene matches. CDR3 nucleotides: TGCAGTGCTAGTCTGCCAGGGGGCGGCTACGAGCAGTACTTC. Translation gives CSASLPGGGYEQYF.

The CDR3 region is CARGTGEDYGYTF. The CDR3 DNA is TGTGCCAGAGGGACAGGGGAGGACTATGGCTACACCTTC. The rearrangement uses TRBV2 and TRBJ1-2; 10 bases agree with TRBD1. Germline CDR1 reads SNHLY; CDR2 reads FYNNEI. This CDR3 region has 13 residues. V lost 9 bases to trimming and J lost 3 bases; unmatched junction nucleotides: 4.

CDR3 DNA: TGTGCCAGCAGCCTCCAGCCGACGACGGCGGCTTTCTTT. Amino acids: CASSLQPTTAAFF. The V call is TRBV6-5, the J call TRBJ1-1; D is ambiguous. The CDR3 totals 13 residues. Trimming removed 6 bases from V and 11 bases from J, with 19 bases in between. Germline CDR1 is MNHEY and CDR2 is SVGAGI.

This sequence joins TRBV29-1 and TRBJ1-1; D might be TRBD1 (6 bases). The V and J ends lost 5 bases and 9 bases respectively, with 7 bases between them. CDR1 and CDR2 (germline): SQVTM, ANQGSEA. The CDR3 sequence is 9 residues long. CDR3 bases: TGCAGCGTTCAGGGGCAAGCTTTCTTT. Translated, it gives CSVQGQAFF.